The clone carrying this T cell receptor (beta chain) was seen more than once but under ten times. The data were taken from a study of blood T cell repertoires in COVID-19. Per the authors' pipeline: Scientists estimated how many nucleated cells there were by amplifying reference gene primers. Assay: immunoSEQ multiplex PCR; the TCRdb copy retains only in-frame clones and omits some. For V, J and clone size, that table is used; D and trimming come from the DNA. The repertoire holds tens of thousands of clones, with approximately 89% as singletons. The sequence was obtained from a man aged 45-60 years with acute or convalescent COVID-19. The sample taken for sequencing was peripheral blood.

Here the CDR3 reads CASSDPGQGVLPTDTQYF. CDR3 DNA: TGTGCCAGCAGTGACCCGGGACAGGGGGTACTTCCCACAGATACGCAGTATTTT. The chain employs TRBV2 and TRBJ2-3; 11 bases map to TRBD1. Germline V gene sequence: CDR1 SNHLY, CDR2 FYNNEI. V lost 3 bases, J lost 2 bases, and 10 bases stayed unmatched. The CDR3 loop spans 18 amino acids.